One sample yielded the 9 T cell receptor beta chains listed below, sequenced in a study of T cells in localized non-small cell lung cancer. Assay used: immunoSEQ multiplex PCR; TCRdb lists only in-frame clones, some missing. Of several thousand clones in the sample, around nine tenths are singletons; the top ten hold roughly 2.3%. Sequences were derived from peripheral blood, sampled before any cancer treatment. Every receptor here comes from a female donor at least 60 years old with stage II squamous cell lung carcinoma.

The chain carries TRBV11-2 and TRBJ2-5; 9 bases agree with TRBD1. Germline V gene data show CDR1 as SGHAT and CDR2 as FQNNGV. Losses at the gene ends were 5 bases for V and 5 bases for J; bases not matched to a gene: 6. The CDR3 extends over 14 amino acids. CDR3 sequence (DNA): TGTGCCAGCAGCCGGGGACAGGGAGGTGAGACCCAGTACTTC. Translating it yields CASSRGQGGETQYF. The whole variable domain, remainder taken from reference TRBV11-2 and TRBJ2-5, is EAGVAQSPRYKIIEKRQSVAFWCNPISGHATLYWYQQILGQGPKLLIQFQNNGVVDDSQLPKDRFSAERLKGVDSTLKIQPAKLEDSAVYLCASSRGQGGETQYFGPGTRLLVL.

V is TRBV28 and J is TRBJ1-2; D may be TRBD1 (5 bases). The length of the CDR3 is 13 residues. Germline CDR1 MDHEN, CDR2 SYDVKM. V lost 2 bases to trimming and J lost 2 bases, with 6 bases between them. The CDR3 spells CASSLGGNYGYTF. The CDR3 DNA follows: TGTGCCAGCAGTTTAGGGGGGAACTATGGCTACACCTTC.

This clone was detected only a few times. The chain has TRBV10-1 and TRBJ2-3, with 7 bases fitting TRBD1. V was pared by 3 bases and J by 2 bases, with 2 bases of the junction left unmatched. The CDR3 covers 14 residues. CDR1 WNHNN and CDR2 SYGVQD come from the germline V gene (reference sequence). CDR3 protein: CASSDEGATDTQYF. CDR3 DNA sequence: TGCGCCAGCAGTGATGAGGGGGCCACAGATACGCAGTATTTT.

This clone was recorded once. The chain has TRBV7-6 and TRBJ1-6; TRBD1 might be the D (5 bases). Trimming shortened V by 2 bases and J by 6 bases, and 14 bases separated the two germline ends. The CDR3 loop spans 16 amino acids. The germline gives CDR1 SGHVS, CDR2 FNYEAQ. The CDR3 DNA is TGTGCCAGCAGCTTATGGCCGAGGGGTCGTAATTCACCCCTCCACTTT. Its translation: CASSLWPRGRNSPLHF.

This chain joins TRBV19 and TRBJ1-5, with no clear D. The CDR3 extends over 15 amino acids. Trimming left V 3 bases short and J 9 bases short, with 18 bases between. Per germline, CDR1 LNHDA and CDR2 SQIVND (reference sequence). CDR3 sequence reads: CASSISSPTGRPQHF. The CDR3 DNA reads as TGTGCCAGTAGTATTTCTAGCCCCACTGGGAGGCCCCAGCATTTT.

The CDR3: CASSRRGQGGYGYTF. The CDR3 nucleotides read TGTGCCAGCAGCCGCCGGGGACAGGGCGGGTACGGCTACACCTTC. The gene calls are TRBV7-2 and TRBJ1-2; 9 nucleotides match TRBD1. V shed 5 bases, J shed 8 bases, and the junction held 12 bases outside the gene matches. In germline, CDR1 is SGHTA, CDR2 FQGNSA. The CDR3 is 15 residues long.

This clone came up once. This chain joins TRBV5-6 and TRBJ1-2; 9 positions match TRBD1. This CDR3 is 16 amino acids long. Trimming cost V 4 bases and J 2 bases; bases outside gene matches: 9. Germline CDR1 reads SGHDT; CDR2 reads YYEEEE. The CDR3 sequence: CASSPDRGQLNYGYTF. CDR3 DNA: TGTGCCAGCAGCCCGGACAGGGGCCAATTGAACTATGGCTACACCTTC.

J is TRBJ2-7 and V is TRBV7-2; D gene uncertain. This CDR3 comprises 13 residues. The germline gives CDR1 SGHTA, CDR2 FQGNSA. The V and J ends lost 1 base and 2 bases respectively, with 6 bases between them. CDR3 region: CASSLGTAYEQYF. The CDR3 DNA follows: TGTGCCAGCAGCTTAGGCACAGCCTACGAGCAGTACTTC.

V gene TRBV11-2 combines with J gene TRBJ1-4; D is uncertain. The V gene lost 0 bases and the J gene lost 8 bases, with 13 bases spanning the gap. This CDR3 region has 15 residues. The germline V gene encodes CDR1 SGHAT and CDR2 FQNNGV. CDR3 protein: CASSLDSGFAEKLFF. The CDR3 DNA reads TGTGCCAGCAGCTTAGATTCGGGCTTCGCCGAAAAACTGTTTTTT. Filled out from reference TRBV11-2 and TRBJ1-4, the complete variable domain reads EAGVAQSPRYKIIEKRQSVAFWCNPISGHATLYWYQQILGQGPKLLIQFQNNGVVDDSQLPKDRFSAERLKGVDSTLKIQPAKLEDSAVYLCASSLDSGFAEKLFFGSGTQLSVL.